A single sample gave rise to the 10 T cell receptor beta chains below, sequenced in a study of T cells in Graves' hyperthyroidism and ophthalmopathy. The CDR3 regions of TCR beta were amplified from RNA transcripts. With the HTBI primer set, the TCR CDR3 went through a first round of RT-PCR. MiXCR, run by TCRdb on the multiplex PCR reads, gives a single entry per CDR3 protein. The sample records about 180,000 distinct CDR3 sequences, about a sixth being singletons. Sequenced sample: blood. These receptors all come from a woman aged 50 to 60 with Graves' hyperthyroidism.

In its sample, this clonotype was seen many times. A much larger clone lies a single base off, so this may be a read error. This chain uses TRBV7-8 with TRBJ1-1; D uncertain. Germline V gives CDR1 SGHVS, CDR2 FQNEAQ. The V gene lost 1 base and the J gene lost 6 bases, with 12 bases spanning the gap. CDR3 size: 14 residues. The CDR3 bases are TGTGCCAGCAGCTTAGAGGCGGATTACGCTGAAGCTTTCTTT. Translation: CASSLEADYAEAFF.

There are many counts of this clonotype. This rearrangement joins TRBV6-1 to TRBJ1-5; D is uncertain. From germline, CDR1 is MNHNS and CDR2 SASEGT. There are 15 residues in the CDR3. The V end was cut by 6 bases, the J end by 0 bases, with 12 bases between. CDR3 loop: CASRKVGDSNQPQHF. Written as DNA, the CDR3 is TGTGCCAGCAGGAAGGTTGGGGATAGCAATCAGCCCCAGCATTTT.

The V and J genes are TRBV28 and TRBJ2-7, with 8 nucleotides matching TRBD2. The CDR3 sequence is 14 residues long. V lost 5 bases to trimming and J lost 6 bases; unmatched junction nucleotides: 9. The germline V gene has CDR1 MDHEN and CDR2 SYDVKM. The CDR3: CASSPPGGWGEQYF. Written as DNA, the CDR3 is TGTGCCAGCAGTCCCCCGGGAGGGTGGGGCGAGCAGTACTTC. Based on the CDR3 plus reference TRBV28 and TRBJ2-7, the full variable domain is DVKVTQSSRYLVKRTGEKVFLECVQDMDHENMFWYRQDPGLGLRLIYFSYDVKMKEKGDIPEGYSVSREKKERFSLILESASTNQTSMYLCASSPPGGWGEQYFGPGTRLTVT.

This chain links TRBV5-1 with TRBJ2-7, with a weak D call TRBD1 (6 bases). This CDR3 has 14 residues. CDR1 and CDR2 (germline): SGHRS, YFSETQ. V lost 1 base and J lost 2, with 10 bases in between. The CDR3 DNA sequence: TGCGCCAGCAGCTTGCAGGGGTACCCCTACGAGCAGTACTTC. Its protein is CASSLQGYPYEQYF.

This clonotype was observed at least ten times. The genes are TRBV28 and TRBJ2-7, with TRBD1 matching over 9 bases. CDR3 size: 15 residues. Trimming took 4 bases from V and 6 from J; bases not matched to a gene: 10. CDR1 is MDHEN, CDR2 SYDVKM, per germline. The CDR3 sequence is CASSYPGDRVGEQYF. CDR3 in DNA: TGTGCCAGCAGTTACCCCGGGGACAGGGTCGGCGAGCAGTACTTC.

This clonotype was picked up many times. The chain has TRBV7-9 and TRBJ1-4; TRBD1 matches at 9 bases. The CDR3 runs 13 residues. Trimming cost V 4 bases and J 7 bases; bases outside gene matches: 1. Germline CDR1 SEHNR, CDR2 FQNEAQ (reference sequence). CDR3 protein: CASSSGQGEKLFF. CDR3 nucleotides: TGTGCCAGCAGCTCGGGACAGGGTGAAAAACTGTTTTTT.

This clonotype was counted a few times. The chain links TRBV10-3 to TRBJ2-1; D unclear. Trimming pared 8 bases from V and 4 bases from J, leaving 6 bases between. The CDR3 has 11 amino acids. CDR1 ENHRY and CDR2 SYGVKD come from the germline V gene. The CDR3 sequence is CAIQEYNEQFF. In DNA form, the CDR3 reads TGTGCCATCCAGGAATACAATGAGCAGTTCTTC.

This clonotype was picked up many times. This chain connects TRBV12-3 or TRBV12-4 to TRBJ1-2; no reliable D call. CDR3 length: 13 amino acids. The V and J ends lost 7 bases and 10 bases respectively, with 19 bases between them. DNA of the CDR3: TGTGCCAGCACTCCCTGGGGAACGGATACCTACACCTTC. Protein sequence: CASTPWGTDTYTF.

This clonotype has a handful of counts. The V and J genes are TRBV6-5 and TRBJ2-2; 12 bases agree with TRBD2. V was clipped by 2 bases and J by 5 bases; unmatched bases: 6. The CDR3 totals 17 residues. Looked up from germline, CDR1 is MNHEY and CDR2 is SVGAGI. CDR3 DNA sequence: TGTGCCAGCAGTTACCCTAGCGGGGGGGTCGGAACCGGGGAGCTGTTTTTT. This encodes CASSYPSGGVGTGELFF.

This clonotype came up many times. One end of the junction varies from germline; a read error may be responsible. The rearrangement joins TRBV19 to TRBJ2-3; 7 bases map to TRBD2. The CDR3 contains 16 residues. In germline, CDR1 is LNHDA, CDR2 SQIVND (reference sequence). The CDR3: CASSITGGFSIDTQYF. The CDR3 nucleotides are TGTGCCAGTAGTATCACCGGGGGGTTTAGCATAGATACGCAGTATTTT.